Each of the 5 T cell receptor beta chains below was sequenced from the same sample in a study of T cells in Graves' hyperthyroidism and ophthalmopathy. Amplification targeted TCR beta CDR3 regions from RNA transcripts. First-round RT-PCR of the TCR CDR3 relied on the HTBI primer set. A single record per CDR3 protein comes from TCRdb applying MiXCR to the multiplex PCR reads. The table has 560,000 or so distinct CDR3 sequences, 15% to 20% seen once; the top ten hold around 50%. Sequenced: blood. The source is a man aged 35-49 years with Graves' ophthalmopathy.

This clonotype was found a few times. V is TRBV6-5 and J is TRBJ1-6; the D is unclear. V lost 0 bases and J 6 bases, leaving 9 bases between the germline ends. Germline CDR1 reads MNHEY; CDR2 reads SVGAGI. The CDR3 totals 15 residues. CDR3 in DNA: TGTGCCAGCAGTTACTCTGCCCAGCCTAATTCACCCCTCCACTTT. This encodes CASSYSAQPNSPLHF.

The rearrangement links TRBV20-1 to TRBJ2-2; no clear D gene. This CDR3 spans 16 amino acids. V lost 0 bases to trimming and J lost 0 bases, with 11 bases between them. From germline, CDR1 is DFQATT and CDR2 SNEGSKA (reference sequence). CDR3 nucleotides: TGCAGTGCTAGAGATTTGGTAGACTCGAACACCGGGGAGCTGTTTTTT. As protein: CSARDLVDSNTGELFF.

This clonotype came up many times. The chain recombines TRBV6-2 or TRBV6-3 with TRBJ2-1; no reliable D call. Germline CDR1 is MNHEY and CDR2 is SVGEGT. There are 15 residues in the CDR3. The V gene lost 6 bases and the J gene lost 2 bases, with 14 bases spanning the gap. CDR3 DNA sequence: TGTGCCAGCAGCACGGCCGCACGTACCTACAATGAGCAGTTCTTC. Translation: CASSTAARTYNEQFF.

J is TRBJ2-1 and V is TRBV5-1; TRBD2 aligns across 8 bases. Germline lookup yields CDR1 SGHRS and CDR2 YFSETQ. The CDR3 extends over 15 amino acids. Trimming took 4 bases from V and 2 from J; bases not matched to a gene: 5. CDR3 coding DNA: TGCGCCAGCAGCGGTAGCGGGGAACCCTACAATGAGCAGTTCTTC. This translates into CASSGSGEPYNEQFF. The full variable domain, completed using reference TRBV5-1 and TRBJ2-1, is KAGVTQTPRYLIKTRGQQVTLSCSPISGHRSVSWYQQTPGQGLQFLFEYFSETQRNKGNFPGRFSGRQFSNSRSEMNVSTLELGDSALYLCASSGSGEPYNEQFFGPGTRLTVL.

This clonotype was seen a handful of times. Since a much larger clone is just one base distant, this may be a read error. The rearrangement uses TRBV18 and TRBJ2-2, with no clear D. Germline V lookup: CDR1 KGHSH, CDR2 LQKENI. V lost 0 bases and J 6 bases, leaving 8 bases between the germline ends. This CDR3 is 14 amino acids long. The CDR3 spells CASSPPQPAGELFF. The DNA for the CDR3 is TGTGCCAGCTCACCACCTCAACCTGCCGGGGAGCTGTTTTTT.